The present T cell receptor (beta chain) was sequenced within a study of human T cells and chemical hapten exposure. For the library, individual cDNA molecules each received unique molecular identifiers. Via MiXCR, TCRdb re-called the RACE reads, giving one row per CDR3 protein. The top ten clones hold 1.3% to 1.5% of a sample with about 140,000 distinct CDR3 sequences, approximately 12% of them seen once. The CDR3 sequence is 15 residues long. V was shortened by 0 bases and J by 6 bases, with 17 bases between the two germline ends. Germline assignment: CDR1 DFQATT and CDR2 SNEGSKA (reference sequence). Time point meaning: patch test 2, 6 weeks after DPC sensitization. Described treatment: therapeutic diphenylcyclopropenone sensitization with weekly scalp DPC.

The receptor comes from a woman in her forties or fifties with alopecia areata. Some clones in this sample may be carry-over from other donors' samples. Sequenced material: whole blood, taken in connection with sensitization to the hapten diphenylcyclopropenone (DPC). The chain recombines TRBV20-1 with TRBJ1-1; tentatively, D is TRBD1 (6 bases). For the CDR3, the DNA is TGCAGTGCTAGAGACCCCAACAGGGAGCGCGCTGAAGCTTTCTTT. This sequence encodes CSARDPNRERAEAFF.